These 32 T cell receptor beta chains share one sample of origin, sequenced in a study of neurological immune-mediated disorders. MiXCR, run by TCRdb on the 5' RACE reads, gives a single entry per CDR3 protein. The top ten clones hold about 1.6% of a sample with some 49,000 distinct CDR3 sequences, more than 8.5% of them seen once. Time point here: longitudinal time-point 1 (baseline). Sequencing input: PBMCs. The receptors were sampled from a woman aged 40-49 years in good health.

This clonotype was detected many times. The chain is built from TRBV12-3 or TRBV12-4 and TRBJ1-2; no firm D call. Trimming left V 2 bases short and J 8 bases short, with 12 bases between. This CDR3 has 13 amino acids. The DNA for the CDR3 is TGTGCCAGCAGTTTAATTTTCTCTGGGGGCTACACCTTC. Translated, it gives CASSLIFSGGYTF.

This clonotype turned up a few times. J is TRBJ1-5 and V is TRBV6-6; 10 bases are shared with TRBD1. This CDR3 comprises 18 residues. J gave up 9 bases and V 2 bases, and 16 bases lay outside the gene matches. Germline values: CDR1 MNHNY, CDR2 SVGAGI (reference sequence). CDR3 bases: TGTGCCAGCAGTTACACACCCACCGGGACAGGGGTATCTCGGCCCCAGCATTTT. Amino acids: CASSYTPTGTGVSRPQHF.

V gene TRBV7-6 combines with J gene TRBJ2-1; D might be TRBD1 (6 bases). There are 16 residues in the CDR3. The V gene's germline CDR1 is SGHVS and CDR2 FNYEAQ. V shed 4 bases and J shed 4 bases, with 17 bases lying between them. CDR3 in DNA: TGTGCCAGCAGCTACACGAGGGGGTTGCGTTACAATGAGCAGTTCTTC. This gives the protein CASSYTRGLRYNEQFF.

This clonotype was seen many times. This sequence joins TRBV5-1 and TRBJ2-7; 7 bases fit TRBD1. The CDR3 has 13 amino acids. CDR1 and CDR2 from the germline V gene are SGHRS and YFSETQ. V shed 4 bases and J 6 bases; nucleotides not matched to a gene: 7. The CDR3 DNA is TGCGCCAGCAGCCCCAACCGGGACAGCGAGCAGTACTTC. This encodes CASSPNRDSEQYF.

This clonotype was counted at least ten times. A much larger clonotype is one base distant, so this may be a read error. CDR3 nucleotide sequence: TGTGTCAGCAGCTTGGGGGACAGGGAGGTACAGCCCCAGCATTTT. Translating gives CVSSLGDREVQPQHF. This chain connects TRBV5-5 to TRBJ1-5, with 9 nucleotides matching TRBD1. The V gene's germline CDR1 is SGHKS and CDR2 YYEKEE (reference sequence). CDR3 size: 15 residues. The whole variable domain, remainder taken from reference TRBV5-5 and TRBJ1-5, is DAGVTQSPTHLIKTRGQQVTLRCSPISGHKSVSWYQQVLGQGPQFIFQYYEKEERGRGNFPDRFSARQFPNYSSELNVNALLLGDSALYLCVSSLGDREVQPQHFGDGTRLSIL.

This clonotype was seen ten or more times. At one end the junction does not follow the germline gene, possibly because of a read error. The CDR3 bases are TGCGCCAACAGCTTCAGCGCGTCTAACTCTGGGGCCAACGTCCTGACTTTC. Protein: CANSFSASNSGANVLTF. V and J are TRBV5-1 and TRBJ2-6, with D uncertain. The germline V gene has CDR1 SGHRS and CDR2 YFSETQ. This CDR3 is 17 amino acids long.

The rearrangement links TRBV7-2 to TRBJ1-2; D is perhaps TRBD1 (5 bases). V lost 5 bases and J lost 4, with 14 bases in between. The CDR3 runs 14 residues. The germline V gene encodes CDR1 SGHTA and CDR2 FQGNSA. CDR3 region: CASSQLDTSYGYTF. The CDR3 DNA sequence: TGTGCCAGCAGCCAGTTGGACACCAGCTATGGCTACACCTTC.

This clonotype showed up many times. The rearrangement uses TRBV20-1 and TRBJ2-7; 8 bases agree with TRBD1. V shed 0 bases and J 3 bases; nucleotides not matched to a gene: 7. CDR1 and CDR2 from the germline V gene are DFQATT and SNEGSKA (reference sequence). CDR3 size: 15 residues. CDR3 protein: CSARDAAGGHYEQYF. Written as DNA, the CDR3 is TGCAGTGCTAGAGATGCGGCAGGGGGCCACTACGAGCAGTACTTC.

This clonotype was counted ten times or more. CDR3 coding DNA: TGTGCCAGCAGCTTACGAAGCGGGGGCCTAATAACTAGCACAGATACGCAGTATTTT. Translating it yields CASSLRSGGLITSTDTQYF. The rearrangement joins TRBV7-2 to TRBJ2-3; 8 bases line up with TRBD2. Germline CDR1 and CDR2: SGHTA and FQGNSA. V shed 2 bases and J 0 bases; nucleotides not matched to a gene: 13. This CDR3 spans 19 amino acids.

This clonotype was seen ten or more times. This chain connects TRBV5-1 to TRBJ2-7; no clear D gene. From germline, CDR1 is SGHRS and CDR2 YFSETQ. V lost 2 bases, J lost 3 bases, and 6 bases lay in between. The CDR3 loop spans 12 amino acids. CDR3 sequence (DNA): TGCGCCAGCAGCTTCTCGGACTACGAGCAGTACTTC. Its translation: CASSFSDYEQYF.

This clonotype was detected ten times or more. V usage is TRBV7-2 and J usage is TRBJ2-3; possibly TRBD2 for D (6 bases). Germline assignment: CDR1 SGHTA and CDR2 FQGNSA. There are 16 residues in the CDR3. V lost 1 base and J lost 0, with 11 bases in between. The CDR3 DNA reads TGTGCCAGCAGCTTAGTAGGCGGGGCTAGCACAGATACGCAGTATTTT. It yields the protein CASSLVGGASTDTQYF.

The sample holds many counts of this clonotype. The chain links TRBV7-9 to TRBJ1-2, with unresolved D. Germline V gene sequence: CDR1 SEHNR, CDR2 FQNEAQ (reference sequence). Trimming removed 4 bases from V and 2 bases from J, with 5 bases in between. This CDR3 region has 12 residues. DNA of the CDR3: TGTGCCAGCAGCTCTCACAACTATGGCTACACCTTC. Protein: CASSSHNYGYTF.

This clonotype was seen many times. CDR3 protein: CASGEGGLSEKLFF. The CDR3 bases are TGTGCCAGCGGGGAAGGGGGCTTGAGTGAAAAACTGTTTTTT. This chain connects TRBV6-5 to TRBJ1-4; TRBD1 matches 7 bases. Germline CDR1 and CDR2: MNHEY and SVGAGI. The CDR3 contains 14 residues. Trimming removed 8 bases from V and 7 bases from J; junction bases left unmatched: 10.

The chain joins TRBV5-1 to TRBJ2-1; unclear D gene. The CDR3 loop spans 16 amino acids. Trimming shortened V by 0 bases and J by 0 bases, and 10 bases separated the two germline ends. Germline-derived CDR1 and CDR2 are SGHRS and YFSETQ. DNA for the CDR3: TGCGCCAGCAGCTTGGCCCCGGAATCCTCCTACAATGAGCAGTTCTTC. Its protein product is CASSLAPESSYNEQFF.

This clonotype was seen repeatedly, ten times or more. The chain joins TRBV28 to TRBJ2-7; 7 bases match TRBD1. The trim removed 2 bases at V and 3 bases at J, leaving 10 bases unmatched. The CDR3 length is 16 residues. Germline CDR1 is MDHEN and CDR2 is SYDVKM. The CDR3 here is CASSLDRDSPLYEQYF. CDR3 nucleotide sequence: TGTGCCAGCAGTTTAGACCGGGACAGCCCGCTCTACGAGCAGTACTTC.

This clonotype is classed as medium-sized (0.01 to 0.1%). The genes are TRBV20-1 and TRBJ1-2, with D unresolved. Germline lookup yields CDR1 DFQATT and CDR2 SNEGSKA (reference sequence). The CDR3 totals 12 residues. V gave up 3 bases and J gave up 2 bases, with 7 bases separating them. Written as DNA, the CDR3 is TGCAGTGCTAGGTCCCTGAACTATGGCTACACCTTC. The encoded protein is CSARSLNYGYTF.

This clonotype has at least ten counts. The chain couples TRBV20-1 to TRBJ1-1; maybe TRBD1 (5 bases). Per germline, CDR1 DFQATT and CDR2 SNEGSKA (reference sequence). This CDR3 spans 13 amino acids. V gave up 2 bases and J gave up 1 base, with 8 bases separating them. DNA for the CDR3: TGCAGTGCTAGACGGGGCCAGAACACTGAAGCTTTCTTT. It codes for CSARRGQNTEAFF.

This clonotype was seen many times. The rearrangement joins TRBV3-1 to TRBJ1-5; the D is unclear. CDR3 length equals 14 residues. The germline V and J ends were trimmed by 3 bases and 4 bases, with 10 bases remaining between them. Per germline, CDR1 LGHDT and CDR2 YNNKEL (reference sequence). The CDR3 sequence is CASSHGEKNQPQHF. The CDR3 bases are TGTGCCAGCAGCCACGGGGAGAAGAATCAGCCCCAGCATTTT.

This clonotype was recorded at least ten times. The chain employs TRBV20-1 and TRBJ1-1; D is perhaps TRBD1 (6 bases). V was pared by 3 bases and J by 1 base, with 12 bases between. Germline loops: CDR1 DFQATT, CDR2 SNEGSKA (reference sequence). The CDR3 totals 14 residues. The CDR3 DNA follows: TGCAGTGCTAGGGCAGGGGCGTCGAACACTGAAGCTTTCTTT. Encoded protein: CSARAGASNTEAFF.

This clonotype has ten or more counts. V usage is TRBV5-5 and J usage is TRBJ1-2, with TRBD1 identical over 8 bases. V lost 4 bases, J lost 0 bases, and 5 bases stayed unmatched. CDR1 is SGHKS and CDR2 is YYEKEE in the germline V gene (reference sequence). The CDR3 length is 15 residues. CDR3 DNA sequence: TGTGCCAGCAGCCAAATGACAGGGGCTAACTATGGCTACACCTTC. This encodes CASSQMTGANYGYTF. Variable domain in full (rest from reference TRBV5-5 and TRBJ1-2): DAGVTQSPTHLIKTRGQQVTLRCSPISGHKSVSWYQQVLGQGPQFIFQYYEKEERGRGNFPDRFSARQFPNYSSELNVNALLLGDSALYLCASSQMTGANYGYTFGSGTRLTVV.

Many counts were recorded for this clonotype. The chain combines TRBV24-1 with TRBJ2-1, with D perhaps matching TRBD1 (6 bases). V lost 5 bases and J lost 8, with 15 bases in between. Per germline, CDR1 KGHDR and CDR2 SFDVKD. The CDR3 consists of 14 residues. CDR3 coding DNA: TGTGCCACCAGTGGGGTCAGGGGAGTCGATGAGCAGTTCTTC. The encoded protein is CATSGVRGVDEQFF.

The chain carries TRBV30 and TRBJ1-2, with D uncertain. V dropped 3 bases and J dropped 4 bases, with 15 bases sitting between them. Germline loops: CDR1 GTSNPN, CDR2 SVGIG (reference sequence). The CDR3 runs 14 residues. CDR3 in DNA: TGTGCCTGGAGGATTATTAGGGAAGGCTATGGCTACACCTTC. Translation: CAWRIIREGYGYTF.

This clonotype has at least ten counts. The V gene is TRBV29-1, the J gene TRBJ2-1; 8 nucleotides line up with TRBD1. CDR3 size: 14 residues. Germline values: CDR1 SQVTM, CDR2 ANQGSEA. V shed 7 bases and J 9 bases; nucleotides not matched to a gene: 14. The DNA for the CDR3 is TGCAGCGCAGAACGTCCGATACAGGGGGGTGAGCAGTTCTTC. It translates to CSAERPIQGGEQFF.

Details on this clonotype: With a much larger clone just one base away, this may be a read error. The J gene is TRBJ1-3, the V gene TRBV20-1; no firm D call. The CDR3 extends over 11 amino acids. The germline CDR1 and CDR2 sequences are DFQATT and SNEGSKA (reference sequence). CDR3 amino acids: CSVRMGNTIYF. The CDR3 coding sequence is TGCAGCGTGAGAATGGGAAACACCATATATTTT.

Ten or more counts support this clonotype. This chain links TRBV9 with TRBJ1-6, with a weak D call TRBD1 (5 bases). Germline V gene sequence: CDR1 SGDLS, CDR2 YYNGEE. V was pared by 3 bases and J by 7 bases, with 11 bases between. This CDR3 is 14 amino acids long. Written as DNA, the CDR3 is TGTGCCAGCAGCGAGCAGGGCGAGAATTCACCCCTCCACTTT. Translation gives CASSEQGENSPLHF.

The sample holds many counts of this clonotype. This chain connects TRBV7-2 to TRBJ1-1, with 10 bases aligning to TRBD1. CDR1 is SGHTA and CDR2 is FQGNSA in the germline V gene. Trimming cost V 6 bases and J 0 bases; bases outside gene matches: 4. This CDR3 comprises 15 residues. CDR3: CASRAGQGMNTEAFF. DNA for the CDR3: TGTGCCAGCAGGGCGGGACAGGGGATGAACACTGAAGCTTTCTTT.

This clonotype was picked up many times. The chain recombines TRBV5-1 with TRBJ2-7, with D possibly TRBD2 on 5 matching bases. CDR1 is SGHRS and CDR2 is YFSETQ in the germline V gene. The CDR3 runs to 12 residues. The germline V and J ends were trimmed by 4 bases and 6 bases, with 11 bases remaining between them. The CDR3 DNA is TGCGCCAGCAGCGTGGACTCTTTCGAGCAGTACTTC. Protein sequence: CASSVDSFEQYF.

This clonotype was detected many times. The V gene is TRBV20-1, the J gene TRBJ1-2; 7 bases line up with TRBD1. This CDR3 is built from 15 residues. The V and J ends lost 0 bases and 7 bases, in that order; junction bases with no gene match: 11. Per germline, CDR1 DFQATT and CDR2 SNEGSKA (reference sequence). Here the CDR3 DNA reads TGCAGTGCTAGAGATGGTTCTACAGGGGAGAGTGGCTACACCTTC. It yields the protein CSARDGSTGESGYTF.

With regard to this clonotype: A read error may be the cause here, since a much bigger clone is one base away. This chain joins TRBV28 and TRBJ2-4; possible D gene TRBD2, 6 bases. Germline V lookup: CDR1 MDHEN, CDR2 SYDVKM. The CDR3 length is 18 residues. CDR3 amino acids: CASGLEGGIKLAKNIQYF. The CDR3 nucleotides read TGTGCCAGCGGTTTGGAAGGCGGGATAAAATTAGCCAAAAACATTCAGTACTTC. Full variable domain (missing parts from reference TRBV28 and TRBJ2-4): DVKVTQSSRYLVKRTGEKVFLECVQDMDHENMFWYRQDPGLGLRLIYFSYDVKMKEKGDIPEGYSVSREKKERFSLILESASTNQTSMYLCASGLEGGIKLAKNIQYFGAGTRLSVL.

This clonotype was counted ten times or more. V usage is TRBV6-5 and J usage is TRBJ2-7, with 9 bases lining up with TRBD1. The CDR3 has 12 residues. Per germline, CDR1 MNHEY and CDR2 SVGAGI. With V trimmed by 8 bases and J by 6 bases, 5 bases remained unmatched. The CDR3 bases are TGTGCCAGCGGGGGACAGGGCTCCGAGCAGTACTTC. It translates to CASGGQGSEQYF.

This chain links TRBV7-3 with TRBJ1-1; D may be TRBD1 (6 bases). V was trimmed by 5 bases and J by 4 bases, leaving 14 bases between them. The CDR3 consists of 14 residues. Germline assignment: CDR1 SGHTA and CDR2 FQGTGA. The chain's CDR3 is CASSPGGSSTEAFF. The CDR3 bases are TGTGCCAGCAGCCCCGGGGGCTCGAGCACTGAAGCTTTCTTT.

The sample holds many counts of this clonotype. The chain uses TRBV12-3 or TRBV12-4 and TRBJ1-1, with 7 bases aligning to TRBD1. V shed 8 bases, J shed 3 bases, and the junction held 6 bases outside the gene matches. CDR3 length equals 13 residues. The CDR3 nucleotides are TGTGCCAGCGTCAGGGGGATTTACACTGAAGCTTTCTTT. Its protein is CASVRGIYTEAFF.